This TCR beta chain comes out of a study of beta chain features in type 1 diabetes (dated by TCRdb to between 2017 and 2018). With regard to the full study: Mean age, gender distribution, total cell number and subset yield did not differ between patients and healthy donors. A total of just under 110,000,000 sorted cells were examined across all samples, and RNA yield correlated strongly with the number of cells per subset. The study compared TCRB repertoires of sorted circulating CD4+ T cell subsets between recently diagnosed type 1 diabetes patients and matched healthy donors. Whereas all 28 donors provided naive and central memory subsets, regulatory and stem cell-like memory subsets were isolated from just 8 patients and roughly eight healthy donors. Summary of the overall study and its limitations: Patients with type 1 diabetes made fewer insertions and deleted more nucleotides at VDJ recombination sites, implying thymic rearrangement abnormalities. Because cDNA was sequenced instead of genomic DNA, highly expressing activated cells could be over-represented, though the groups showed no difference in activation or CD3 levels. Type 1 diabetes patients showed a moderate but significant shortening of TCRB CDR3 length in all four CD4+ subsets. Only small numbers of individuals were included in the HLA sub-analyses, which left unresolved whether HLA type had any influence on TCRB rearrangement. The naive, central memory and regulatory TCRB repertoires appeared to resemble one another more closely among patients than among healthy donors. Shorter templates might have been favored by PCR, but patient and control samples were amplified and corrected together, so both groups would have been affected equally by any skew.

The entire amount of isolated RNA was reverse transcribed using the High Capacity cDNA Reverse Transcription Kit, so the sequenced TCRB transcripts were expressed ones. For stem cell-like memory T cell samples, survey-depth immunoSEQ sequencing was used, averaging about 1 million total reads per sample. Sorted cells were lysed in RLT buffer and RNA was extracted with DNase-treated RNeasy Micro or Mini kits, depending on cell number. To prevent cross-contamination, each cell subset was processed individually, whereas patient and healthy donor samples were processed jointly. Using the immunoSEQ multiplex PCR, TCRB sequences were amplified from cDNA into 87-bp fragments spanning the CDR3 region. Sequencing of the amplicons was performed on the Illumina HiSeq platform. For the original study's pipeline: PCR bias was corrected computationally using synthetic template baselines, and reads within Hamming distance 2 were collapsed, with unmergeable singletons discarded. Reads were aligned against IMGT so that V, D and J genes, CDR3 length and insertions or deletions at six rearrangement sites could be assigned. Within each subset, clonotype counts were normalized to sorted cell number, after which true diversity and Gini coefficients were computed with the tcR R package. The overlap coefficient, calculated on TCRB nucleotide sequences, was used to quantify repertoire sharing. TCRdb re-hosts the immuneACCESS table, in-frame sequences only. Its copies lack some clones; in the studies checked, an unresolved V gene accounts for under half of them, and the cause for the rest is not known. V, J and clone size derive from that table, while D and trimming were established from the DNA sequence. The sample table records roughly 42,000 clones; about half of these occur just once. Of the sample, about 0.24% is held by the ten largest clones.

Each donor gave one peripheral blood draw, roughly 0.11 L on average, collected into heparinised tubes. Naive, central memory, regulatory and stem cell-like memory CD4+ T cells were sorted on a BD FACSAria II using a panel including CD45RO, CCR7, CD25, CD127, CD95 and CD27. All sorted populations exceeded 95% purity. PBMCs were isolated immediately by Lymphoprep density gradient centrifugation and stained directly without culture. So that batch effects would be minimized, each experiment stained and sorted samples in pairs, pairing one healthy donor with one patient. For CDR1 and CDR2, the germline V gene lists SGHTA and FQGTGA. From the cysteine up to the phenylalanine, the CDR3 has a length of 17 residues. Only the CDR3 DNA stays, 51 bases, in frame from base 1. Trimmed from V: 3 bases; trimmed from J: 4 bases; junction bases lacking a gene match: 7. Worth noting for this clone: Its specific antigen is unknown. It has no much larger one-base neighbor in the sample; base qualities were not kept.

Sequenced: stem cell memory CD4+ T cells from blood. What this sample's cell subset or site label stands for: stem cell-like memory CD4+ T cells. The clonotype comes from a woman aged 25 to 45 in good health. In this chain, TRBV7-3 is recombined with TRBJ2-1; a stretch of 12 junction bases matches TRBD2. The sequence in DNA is TGTGCCAGCAGCTTCTCTAGCGGGAGGGGTGAATACAATGAGCAGTTCTTC. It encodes CASSFSSGRGEYNEQFF.